This TCR beta chain emerged from a study of cytomegalovirus exposure and HLA in healthy donors (dated by TCRdb to 2015 to 2018). Background on the whole study: An earlier analysis of about 530 of the donors reported approximately 260 Gb of sequence data and 117 million unique TCR beta sequences obtained from roughly 180 million T cells. Because of strong linkage in the cohort, roughly 5 DR-DQ haplotypes were treated as single units for association and clustering. A later analysis re-analyzed previously published TCR beta repertoires from roughly 630 donors and added high-resolution HLA genotyping to study TCR occurrence patterns. Alongside the repertoire data, information on donor age, sex, ethnicity and CMV serostatus was compiled. Across some 400 genotyped donors of the cohort, an average of approximately 240,000 unique TCR beta nucleotide sequences per donor were sequenced, and roughly 17% of those sequences were non-productive. In addition to the first cohort of 650 to 800 subjects, a separate validation cohort of 130 or so different subjects was used. The aim of the study was to test whether cataloging public T cell receptors could identify signatures of past pathogen exposure. To predict cytomegalovirus infection status, the study brought together high-throughput TCR immunosequencing, statistical association of individual TCRs with disease status, and machine learning. Roughly 300 gigabases of sequencing data and around 80 million unique TCR sequences made up an early release that covered roughly 670 HLA-typed donors. To decide whether each TCR beta V gene segment behaved as functional or pseudogenic, an earlier analysis of some 580 of the donors relied on high-throughput TCR beta sequencing. Both class I and class II loci were covered by HLA typing, at four-digit resolution. All discovery cohort repertoires had been generated on a single sequencing platform. The later analysis used no new phenotypic data to find candidate immune exposures, relying instead on TCR beta sequences and their occurrence across donors. Typing coverage differed by locus: A, B, C, DRB1 and DQB1 were typed in roughly 620-640 donors, DQA1 in about 500, DPA1 in approximately 610, and DPB1 in 472. In a later genetic analysis, genome-wide SNP genotypes for about 65% of the roughly 670 donors were used, and that subset was treated as a discovery cohort. Among the approximately 430 genotyped donors, around 81% belonged to the genetic ancestry cluster associated with self-reported Caucasian donors. The study used immunosequencing to profile the T cell repertoires of several hundred subjects and linked those repertoires to cytomegalovirus serostatus. The full study reports these points: Several of the top co-occurrence clusters appeared to be linked to parvovirus B19, influenza, CMV and Epstein-Barr virus, according to a later analysis. In a later genetic analysis, a missense DCLRE1C variant was associated with V-gene and J-gene trimming of TCR beta chains, and the association was replicated in an independent cohort. In a later analysis, HLA-associated TCR beta chains showed more clonal expansion and lower generation probabilities than non-associated chains that were equally common. In an earlier analysis of around 600 of the donors, most TCR beta V segments were observed in productive rearrangements about 87% or about 30% of the time, broadly matching IMGT annotations. The presence/absence analyses assumed that sequencing depth was roughly uniform across donors, and that assumption may not be true. A group of highly shared sequence variants was considered likely to be a technical artifact of the sequencing pipeline. Some IMGT-functional V segments, including TRBV6-2 and TRBV6-3, could not be distinguished by the 87-base-pair reads and were therefore excluded. CMV serostatus was the only immune exposure information available for the cohort. The study gave a list of under 200 TCR beta chains associated with cytomegalovirus. Cytomegalovirus status was reported to be diagnosed by the classifier with high specificity and sensitivity in both the original and validation cohorts. Compared with the roughly 710-donor mean, donors in an Asian-associated ancestry cluster had fewer N-insertions in productive TCRs, according to a later genetic analysis. In vitro tests confirmed that a few of the cytomegalovirus-associated TCR beta chains recognize cytomegalovirus antigens. Across donors, most TCR sequences were observed very rarely, whereas some public TCRs were present in many individuals. A later analysis found that most CMV-associated TCR beta chains appeared HLA-restricted, with HLA associations seemingly driven largely by CMV exposure. The cohort was sequenced for TCR beta chains only, and without alpha or paired-chain data the features that could be detected were limited. Correlated functional status among segregating V segments might be attributable to linkage disequilibrium, but an unknown experimental factor could not be ruled out. In a later analysis, the rate of TCR association differed among HLA loci, with DRB1 alleles having the most associated TCRs and HLA-C alleles having the fewest. Specific HLA alleles were associated with 16,951 TCR beta sequences at a false discovery rate of 0.05 in a later analysis. When HLA alleles, especially DR and DQ, strongly co-occurred, TCR associations were difficult to assign to individual alleles. A further reported finding was that TCR beta sequences accurately predicted the HLA-A and HLA-B alleles for most subjects in the first cohort. It was suggested by the authors that the approach could potentially be generalized to other disease states and immunological phenotypes. Because some donors lacked HLA typing at each locus, the association tests relied only on the typed subset. Because counts were too low, some 17 rarely observed V segments, including chromosome 9 orphons, were left out of the earlier analysis of some 640 of the donors.

In total, roughly 670 healthy bone marrow donors made up the cohort. All cohort members were sampled while nominally healthy, although unrecorded immune exposures were likely present. The donor tested CMV seronegative and was one of the 352 seronegative cohort members. A peripheral blood sample was collected from each donor, and TCR beta sequencing was performed on peripheral blood mononuclear cells. Genomic DNA extraction from the blood cell samples was performed with the Qiagen DNeasy Blood Extraction Kit. Comments on this clone: Its antigen specificity is not known. There are no base qualities to consult, and no much larger clone falls within one base.

The library was generated by the immunoSEQ multiplex PCR assay. A mixture of 60 forward primers for TCR Vbeta segments and 13 reverse primers for TCR Jbeta segments was used in the multiplex PCR. The CDR3 region of rearranged TCR beta genes was amplified from genomic DNA with a multiplex PCR assay. On the Illumina HiSeq System, the amplified TCR beta libraries were sequenced as 87-base-pair reads. Under the source paper's analysis protocol: Across the 700 or so repertoires, a later analysis counted 80 million or so unique TCR beta chains, some 11 million of which were shared by at least two donors. Raw reads were error-corrected and collapsed into unique sequences by a nearest-neighbor algorithm in which closely related sequences were merged to remove PCR and sequencing errors. To assign V, D and J gene segments, CDR3 sequences were aligned to IMGT reference sequences. Each retained sequence needed at least a six-nucleotide match to both a V gene segment and a J gene segment. Rearrangements were classified as productive when the CDR3 lacked stop codons and remained in frame with V and J, and all other rearrangements were classified as non-productive. CDR3 was defined by IMGT convention, running from the second conserved V-encoded cysteine to the conserved J-encoded phenylalanine. The earlier analysis of some 580 of the donors excluded any sequence lacking an unambiguous match to a single V gene segment. An earlier analysis of just under 600 of the donors called V segments functional above 56.7% productive rearrangements and segregating when the between-donor standard deviation exceeded 5%. A statistical classification framework was built to diagnose cytomegalovirus status from the catalog of TCR beta chain sequences. A later analysis assigned V and J genes by comparing TCR nucleotide sequences with IMGT/GENE-DB human TR gene sequences. In a later analysis, CDR3 sequences and most-parsimonious VDJ recombination scenarios were assigned using the TCRdist pipeline. In a later analysis, each TCR beta chain was defined by its CDR3 amino acid sequence together with its V-gene family, and reads without a unique V-gene family were excluded. As a way to deal with suspected cross-contamination and a sequencing artifact, a later analysis dropped roughly 620 nucleotide sequences that were highly shared and had low generation probability. In a later analysis, a clonal expansion index was calculated for each public chain from normalized within-repertoire ranks of inferred template counts. Generation probabilities in a later analysis came from a VDJ recombination model fitted to out-of-frame rearrangements, and those results were checked against IGoR. In a later analysis, TCR-TCR, TCR-HLA and TCR-CMV co-occurrence was scored with hypergeometric tests, and a repertoire-size bias correction was applied to TCR pairs. In a later analysis, false discovery rates were estimated by permuting HLA or CMV assignments 20 times. In a later analysis, co-occurring TCRs were grouped using DBSCAN, and TCRdist sequence similarity was added for clustering within HLA-allele-positive subsets. Repertoires with fewer than 30,000 or more than 120,000 public chains were left out of co-occurrence clustering, as were five repertoires with anomalous nucleotide sharing. What TCRdb holds here is the immuneACCESS table cut down to in-frame rearrangements. Part of the clones is not present; checked against another copy, under half of the missing clones reflect an unresolved V gene, and the others are unexplained. The V and J calls and clone size are taken from that table; D and trimming were inferred from the DNA. Present in this sample are about 120,000 clones, about four fifths of which were seen just once. Roughly 3.9% of the sample rests with the top ten.

The CDR3 contains 18 residues, cysteine and phenylalanine counted. Only CDR3 DNA is held: 54 bases, read in frame from base 1. As encoded in the germline V gene, CDR1 is SGHAT while CDR2 is FQNNGV. The germline V end is reduced by 3 bases and the J end by 4 bases; junction bases left unmatched: 11. The sample consisted of PBMCs. This sequence uses TRBV11-2 and TRBJ2-6; 8 junctional bases match TRBD1. The TCR comes from a woman aged 25 to 39 in good health and CMV-seronegative. In nucleotide form, the sequence is TGTGCCAGCAGCTTGACAGGGGTGGGTAGAGTCGGGGCCAACGTCCTGACTTTC. Translation gives CASSLTGVGRVGANVLTF. Outside the CDR3, residues come from the reference TRBV11-2 and TRBJ2-6 proteins, so the full variable domain is: EAGVAQSPRYKIIEKRQSVAFWCNPISGHATLYWYQQILGQGPKLLIQFQNNGVVDDSQLPKDRFSAERLKGVDSTLKIQPAKLEDSAVYLCASSLTGVGRVGANVLTFGAGSRLTVL.